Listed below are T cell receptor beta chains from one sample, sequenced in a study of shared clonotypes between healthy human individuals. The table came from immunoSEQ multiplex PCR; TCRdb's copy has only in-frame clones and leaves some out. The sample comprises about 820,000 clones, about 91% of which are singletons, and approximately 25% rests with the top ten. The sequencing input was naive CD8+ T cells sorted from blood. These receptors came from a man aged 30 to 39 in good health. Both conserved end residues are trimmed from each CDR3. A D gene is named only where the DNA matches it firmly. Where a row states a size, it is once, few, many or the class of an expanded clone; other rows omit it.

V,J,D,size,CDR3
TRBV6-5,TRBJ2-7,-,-,ASSYAGGPSEQY
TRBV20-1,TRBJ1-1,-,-,SAPQGTEAF
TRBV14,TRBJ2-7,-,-,ASSQDGGIYEQY
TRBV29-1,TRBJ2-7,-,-,SVVEPDSQY
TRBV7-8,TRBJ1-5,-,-,ASSLVGAGDSNQPQH
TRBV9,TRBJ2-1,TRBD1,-,ASSVAGGTGNEQF
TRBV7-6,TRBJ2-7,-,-,ASSLGGGAYEQY
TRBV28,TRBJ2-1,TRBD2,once,ASSLPPSGSSYNEQF
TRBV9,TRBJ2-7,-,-,ASSVAGTAYEQY
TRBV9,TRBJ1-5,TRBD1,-,ASSGGQGPSQPQH
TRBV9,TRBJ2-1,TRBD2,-,ASSVGTSGGFNEQF
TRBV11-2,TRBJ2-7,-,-,ASSSSGTSTYEQY
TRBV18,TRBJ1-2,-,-,ASSPGQAHYGYT
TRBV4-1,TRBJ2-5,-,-,ASSQDTTLKVQETQY
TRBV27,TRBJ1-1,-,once,ASSLYQGIQAF
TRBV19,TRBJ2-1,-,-,ASSMGLGIDNEQF
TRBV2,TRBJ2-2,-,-,ASSDRANTGELF
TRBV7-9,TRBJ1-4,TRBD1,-,ASSSPGQGGEKLF
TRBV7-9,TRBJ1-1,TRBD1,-,ASGTVRTEAF
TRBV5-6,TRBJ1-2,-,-,ASSLERSGYT
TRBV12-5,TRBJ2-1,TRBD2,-,ASGAGLGSYNEQF
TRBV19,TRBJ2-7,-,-,ASSAIPGTEHYEQY
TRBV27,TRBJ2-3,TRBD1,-,ASSPRDRVTDTQY
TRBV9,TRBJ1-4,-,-,ASSVGGGTNEKLF
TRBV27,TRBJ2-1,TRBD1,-,ASSSWRTGVGNEQF
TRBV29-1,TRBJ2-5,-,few,SVGETQY
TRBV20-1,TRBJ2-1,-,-,SARVYNEQF
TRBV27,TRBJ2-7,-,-,ASSGVATYEQY
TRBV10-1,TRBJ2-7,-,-,ASSESMTRYEQY
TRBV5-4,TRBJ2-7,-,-,ASSFIGDYEQY
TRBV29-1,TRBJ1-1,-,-,SVRGARTEAF
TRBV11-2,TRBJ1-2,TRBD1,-,ASRPRTGPLYGYT
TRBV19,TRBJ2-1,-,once,ASSIGLSSYNEQF
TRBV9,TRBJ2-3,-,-,ASSVSGLADTQY
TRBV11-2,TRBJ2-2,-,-,ASSLGATGSNTGELF
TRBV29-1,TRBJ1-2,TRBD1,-,SARGTGGFYGYT
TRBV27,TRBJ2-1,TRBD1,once,ASSPDGQGRYNEQF
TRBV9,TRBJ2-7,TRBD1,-,ASSAGTGMYEQY
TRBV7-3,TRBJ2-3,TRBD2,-,ASSLRIAGGTDTQY
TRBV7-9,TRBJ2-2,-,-,ASSLSSGTVTGELF
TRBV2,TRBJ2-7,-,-,ATRSTTYEQY
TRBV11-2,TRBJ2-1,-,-,ASRGLGGVYEQF
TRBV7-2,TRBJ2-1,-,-,ASSLVWSANNEQF
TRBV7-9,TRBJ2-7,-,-,ASSLEGLGEQY
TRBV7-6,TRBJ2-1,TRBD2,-,ASSFGTSGDDEQF
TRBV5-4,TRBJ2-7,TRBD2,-,ASSLVLPGLAKREAYEQY
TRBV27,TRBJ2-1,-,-,ASSTVRIRYNEQF
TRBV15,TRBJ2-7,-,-,ATSRQSYEQY
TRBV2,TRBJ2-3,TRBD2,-,ASSEALGTSGPADTQY
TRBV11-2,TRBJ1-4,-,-,ASSFVDEKLF
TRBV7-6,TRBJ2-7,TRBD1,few,ASSSGTGAYEQY
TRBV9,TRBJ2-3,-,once,ASSVASSYTDTQY
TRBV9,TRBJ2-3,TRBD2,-,ASSVEGRAETDTQY